A single sample gave rise to the 3 T cell receptor beta chains below, sequenced in a study of blood T cell repertoires in COVID-19. Sequencing was performed with immunoSEQ multiplex PCR; in TCRdb, only in-frame clones are kept and a portion is missing. The repertoire consists of hundreds of thousands of clones, with 83% occurring once and the leading ten covering around 3.3%. The sample consisted of PBMCs or T cells enriched from blood (not recorded which). These receptor sequences come from a woman in her forties who had been exposed to COVID-19.

This chain uses TRBV5-4 with TRBJ2-3; TRBD2 matches at 8 bases. The CDR3 has 15 amino acids. Germline assignment: CDR1 SGHNT and CDR2 YYREEE (reference sequence). J gave up 4 bases and V 5 bases, and 9 bases lay outside the gene matches. CDR3 nucleotide sequence: TGTGCCAGCAGATGGGGCGGGGGGACTGCAGATACGCAGTATTTT. It specifies CASRWGGGTADTQYF.

The V and J genes are TRBV3-1 (or the pseudogene TRBV3-2) and TRBJ2-1; 9 nucleotides agree with TRBD2. CDR1 LGHDT and CDR2 YNNKEL come from the germline V gene (reference sequence). The CDR3 loop spans 18 amino acids. V gave up 1 base and J gave up 4 bases; unmatched junction bases: 11. CDR3 sequence: CASSQGSSASGVYNEQFF. Written as DNA, the CDR3 is TGTGCCAGCAGCCAAGGTAGTTCGGCTAGCGGGGTATACAATGAGCAGTTCTTC.

V and J are TRBV15 and TRBJ1-5, with 7 bases lining up with TRBD1. The CDR3 loop spans 17 amino acids. Germline V CDR1 and CDR2: LNHNV, YYDKDF (reference sequence). Losses at the gene ends were 1 base for V and 0 bases for J; bases not matched to a gene: 6. Written as DNA, the CDR3 is TGTGCCACCAGCAGAGTGCAGGGGGTATATAGCAATCAGCCCCAGCATTTT. This sequence encodes CATSRVQGVYSNQPQHF.